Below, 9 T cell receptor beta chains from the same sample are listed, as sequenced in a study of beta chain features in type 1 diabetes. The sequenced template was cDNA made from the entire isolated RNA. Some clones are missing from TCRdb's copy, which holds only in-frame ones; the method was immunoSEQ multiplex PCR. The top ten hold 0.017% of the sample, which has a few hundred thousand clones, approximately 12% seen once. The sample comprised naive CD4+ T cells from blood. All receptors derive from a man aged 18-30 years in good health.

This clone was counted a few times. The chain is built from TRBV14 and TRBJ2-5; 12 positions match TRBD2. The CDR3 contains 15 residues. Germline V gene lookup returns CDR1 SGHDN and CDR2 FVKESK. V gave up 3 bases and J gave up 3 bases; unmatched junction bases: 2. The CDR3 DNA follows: TGTGCCAGCAGCCAGAGGACTAGCGGGAAAGAGACCCAGTACTTC. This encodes CASSQRTSGKETQYF.

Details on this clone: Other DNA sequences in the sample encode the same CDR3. The DNA for the CDR3 is TGCGCCAGCAGCTTGGACAGCCTGAACACTGAAGCTTTCTTT. Translation: CASSLDSLNTEAFF. The chain combines TRBV5-1 with TRBJ1-1; no clear D gene. The ends were cut back, 0 bases at V and 0 bases at J, with 6 bases in the middle. This CDR3 contains 14 residues. Germline loops: CDR1 SGHRS, CDR2 YFSETQ.

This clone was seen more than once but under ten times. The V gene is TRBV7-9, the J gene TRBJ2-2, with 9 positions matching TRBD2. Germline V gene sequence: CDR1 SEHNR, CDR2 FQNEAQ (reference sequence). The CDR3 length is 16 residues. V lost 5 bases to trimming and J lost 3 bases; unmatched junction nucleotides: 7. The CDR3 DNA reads TGTGCCAGCAGCCCGAGAAGGACTAGCGACACCGGGGAGCTGTTTTTT. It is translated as CASSPRRTSDTGELFF.

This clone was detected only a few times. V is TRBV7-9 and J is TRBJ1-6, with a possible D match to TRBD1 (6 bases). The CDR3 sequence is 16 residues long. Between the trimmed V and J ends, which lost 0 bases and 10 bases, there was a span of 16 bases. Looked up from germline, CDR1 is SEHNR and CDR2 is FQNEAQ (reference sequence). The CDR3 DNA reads TGTGCCAGCAGCTTAGCGGGCAGGGGAATTCGGTCACCCCTCCACTTT. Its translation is CASSLAGRGIRSPLHF.

CDR3 sequence: CASSPLLIGGRYGYTF. CDR3 DNA sequence: TGTGCCAGCAGCCCCCTCTTAATAGGCGGGCGCTATGGCTACACCTTC. The rearrangement joins TRBV28 to TRBJ1-2, with D unresolved. V gave up 6 bases and J gave up 4 bases, with 21 bases separating them. Germline assignment: CDR1 MDHEN and CDR2 SYDVKM. The CDR3 covers 16 residues.

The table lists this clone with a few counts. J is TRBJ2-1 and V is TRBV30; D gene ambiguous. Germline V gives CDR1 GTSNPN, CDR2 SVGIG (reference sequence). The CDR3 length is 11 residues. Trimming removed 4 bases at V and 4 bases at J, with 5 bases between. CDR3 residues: CAWIYYNEQFF. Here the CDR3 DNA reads TGTGCCTGGATATATTACAATGAGCAGTTCTTC.

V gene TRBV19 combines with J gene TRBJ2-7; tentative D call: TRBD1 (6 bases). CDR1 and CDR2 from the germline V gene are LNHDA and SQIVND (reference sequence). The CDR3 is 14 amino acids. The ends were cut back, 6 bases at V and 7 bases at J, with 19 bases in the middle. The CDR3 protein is CASREQGLQREQYF. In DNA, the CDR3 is TGTGCCAGTAGGGAACAGGGTCTTCAACGTGAGCAGTACTTC.

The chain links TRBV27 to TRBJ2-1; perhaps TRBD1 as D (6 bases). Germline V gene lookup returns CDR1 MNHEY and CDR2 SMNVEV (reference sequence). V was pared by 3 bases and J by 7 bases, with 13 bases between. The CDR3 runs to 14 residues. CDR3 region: CASSFRTVGNEQFF. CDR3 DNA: TGTGCCAGCAGTTTTCGGACAGTTGGGAATGAGCAGTTCTTC.

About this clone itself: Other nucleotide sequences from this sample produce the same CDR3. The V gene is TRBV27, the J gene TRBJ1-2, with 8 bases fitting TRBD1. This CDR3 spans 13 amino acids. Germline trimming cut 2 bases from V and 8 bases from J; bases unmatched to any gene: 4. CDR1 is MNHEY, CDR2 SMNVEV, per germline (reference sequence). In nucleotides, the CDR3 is TGTGCCAGCAGTTTACAGGGGGCTCGAGGCTACACCTTC. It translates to CASSLQGARGYTF.